This T cell receptor beta chain was identified during a study of beta chain features in type 1 diabetes. Expressed TCRB transcripts were sequenced because the entire RNA isolate underwent reverse transcription. Repertoires were generated with immunoSEQ multiplex PCR, while TCRdb's copy carries only in-frame clones and drops some. The table shows roughly 140,000 clones, with about 8.5% occurring only once. Findings and limits, study-wide: For patients, the naive, central memory and Treg TCRB repertoires appeared more alike than for healthy donors.

Researchers reported sorting CD4+ naive, central memory, regulatory and stem cell-like memory cells via CD45RO/CCR7/CD25/CD127/CD95/CD27. CDR3 length: 15 residues. Germline-derived CDR1 and CDR2 are SGHAT and FQNNGV. Germline trimming cut 3 bases from V and 0 bases from J; bases unmatched to any gene: 5. In regard to this clone: Its antigen is not known.

V is TRBV11-2 and J is TRBJ2-7; 7 bases align to TRBD2. The sequence was collected from a man between 18 and 29 years old in good health. What was sequenced was central memory CD4+ T cells from blood. This CDR3 reads CASSLLAASSYEQYF. The CDR3 nucleotides read TGTGCCAGCAGCTTGCTAGCGGCAAGCTCCTACGAGCAGTACTTC.